This T cell receptor (beta chain) stems from a study of shared clonotypes between healthy human individuals. Overall study findings and caveats: It was only blood that was sampled, and tissue repertoires likely differ.

V lost 6 bases, J lost 5 bases, and 11 bases lay in between. Germline CDR1 and CDR2: SGHAT and FQNNGV. The CDR3 is made up of 12 amino acids. With regard to this clone: What it recognizes is unknown.

Here immunoSEQ multiplex PCR was the method, and the copy in TCRdb shows in-frame clones only, minus some. The table has under 600,000 clones, roughly 79% seen once. The J gene is TRBJ2-7, the V gene TRBV11-2, with D perhaps TRBD2 (6 bases). This TCR derives from a woman in her thirties or forties in good health. Some clones in this sample may be carry-over from other donors' samples. The sequenced sample consisted of PBMCs. This CDR3 is CASRPSGHEQYF. The CDR3 DNA follows: TGTGCCAGCAGACCAAGCGGGCACGAGCAGTACTTC.